This T cell receptor (beta chain) was retrieved from a study of T cell changes during pregnancy in multiple sclerosis (dated by TCRdb to the late 2010s). Looking at the study overall: Changes in the T cell repertoire over the course of pregnancy were examined in this study in women with multiple sclerosis.

Library preparation used the immunoSEQ multiplex PCR assay. TCRdb provides this immuneACCESS table in a form limited to in-frame rearrangements. Some clones are lacking; in checked studies, under half of them reflect an unresolved V gene, and why the rest are absent is not known. Recorded for this sample are about 94,000 clones; about 93% of them occurred a single time. 0.99% of the sample is held by the ten biggest clonotypes. The CDR3 covers 15 residues, taking in both the cysteine and the phenylalanine. Kept here is only the CDR3 DNA, which spans 45 bases and is read in frame from base 1. The germline V gene supplies CDR1 SGDLS and CDR2 YYNGEE. Germline trimming: 4 bases from V, 1 base from J; junction bases outside gene matches: 3. Concerning this clone: Its cognate antigen has yet to be identified. No base quality values were provided; no much bigger clone lies one nucleotide off.

The TCR was taken from a female donor with multiple sclerosis, enrolled in a pregnancy study. The specimen was peripheral blood, collected after pregnancy. Recombination connected TRBV9 to TRBJ2-1, with 9 bases matching TRBD1. For the CDR3, the sequence is CASSTGTGSYNEQFF. The sequenced DNA is TGTGCCAGCAGCACCGGGACAGGGTCCTACAATGAGCAGTTCTTC.